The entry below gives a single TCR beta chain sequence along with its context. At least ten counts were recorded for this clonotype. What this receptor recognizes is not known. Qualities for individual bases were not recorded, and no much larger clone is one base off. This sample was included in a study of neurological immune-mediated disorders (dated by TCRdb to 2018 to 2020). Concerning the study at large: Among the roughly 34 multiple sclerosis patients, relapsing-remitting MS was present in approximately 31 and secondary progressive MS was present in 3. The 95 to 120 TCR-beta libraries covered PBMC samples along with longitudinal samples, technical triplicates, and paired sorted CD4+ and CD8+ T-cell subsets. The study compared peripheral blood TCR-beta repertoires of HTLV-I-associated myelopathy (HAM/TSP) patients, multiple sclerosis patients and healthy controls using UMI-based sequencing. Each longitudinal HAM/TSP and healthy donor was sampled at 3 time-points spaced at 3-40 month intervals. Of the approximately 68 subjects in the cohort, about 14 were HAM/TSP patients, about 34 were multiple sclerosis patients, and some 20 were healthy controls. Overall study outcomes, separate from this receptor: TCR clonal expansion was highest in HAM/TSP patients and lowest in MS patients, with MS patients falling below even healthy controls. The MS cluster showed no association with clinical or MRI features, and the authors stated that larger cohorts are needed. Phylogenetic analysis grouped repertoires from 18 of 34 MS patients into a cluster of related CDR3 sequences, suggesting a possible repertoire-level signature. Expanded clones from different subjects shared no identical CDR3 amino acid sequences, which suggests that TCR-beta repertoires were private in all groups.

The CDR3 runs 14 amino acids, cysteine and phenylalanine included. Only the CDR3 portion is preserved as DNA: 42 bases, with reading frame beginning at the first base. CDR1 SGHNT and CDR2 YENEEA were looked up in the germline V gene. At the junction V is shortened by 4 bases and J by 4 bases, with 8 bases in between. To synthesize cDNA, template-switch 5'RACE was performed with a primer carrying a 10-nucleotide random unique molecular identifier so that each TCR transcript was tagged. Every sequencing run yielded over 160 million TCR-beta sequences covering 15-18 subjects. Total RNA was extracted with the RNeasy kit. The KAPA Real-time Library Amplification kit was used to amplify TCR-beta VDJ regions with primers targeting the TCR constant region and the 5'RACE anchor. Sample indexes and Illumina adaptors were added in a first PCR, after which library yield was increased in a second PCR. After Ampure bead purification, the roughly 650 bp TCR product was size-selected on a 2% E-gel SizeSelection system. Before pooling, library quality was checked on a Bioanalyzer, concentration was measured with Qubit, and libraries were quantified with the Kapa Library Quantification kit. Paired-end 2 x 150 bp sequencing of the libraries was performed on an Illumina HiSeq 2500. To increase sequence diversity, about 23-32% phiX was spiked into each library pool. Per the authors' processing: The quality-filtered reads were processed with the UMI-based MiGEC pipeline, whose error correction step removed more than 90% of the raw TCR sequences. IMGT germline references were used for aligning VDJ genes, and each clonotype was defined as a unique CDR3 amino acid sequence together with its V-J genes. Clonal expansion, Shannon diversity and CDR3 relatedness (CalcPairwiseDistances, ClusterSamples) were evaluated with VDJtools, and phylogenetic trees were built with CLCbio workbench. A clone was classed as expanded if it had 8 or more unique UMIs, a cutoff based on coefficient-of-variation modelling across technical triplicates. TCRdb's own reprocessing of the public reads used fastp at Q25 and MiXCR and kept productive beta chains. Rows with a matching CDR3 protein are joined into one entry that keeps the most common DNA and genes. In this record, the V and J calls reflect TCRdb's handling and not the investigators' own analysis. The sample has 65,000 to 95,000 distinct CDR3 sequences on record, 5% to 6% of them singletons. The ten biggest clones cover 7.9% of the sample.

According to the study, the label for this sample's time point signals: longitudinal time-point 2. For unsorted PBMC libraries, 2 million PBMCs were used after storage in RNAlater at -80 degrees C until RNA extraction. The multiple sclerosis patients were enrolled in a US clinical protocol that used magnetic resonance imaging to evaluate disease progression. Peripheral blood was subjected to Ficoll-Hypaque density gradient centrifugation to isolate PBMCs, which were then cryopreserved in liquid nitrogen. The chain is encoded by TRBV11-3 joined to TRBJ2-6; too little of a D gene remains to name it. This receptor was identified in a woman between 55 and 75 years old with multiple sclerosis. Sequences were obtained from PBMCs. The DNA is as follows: TGTGCCAGCAGCTCCCGGCGGGGGGCCAACGTCCTGACTTTC. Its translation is CASSSRRGANVLTF.